The T cell receptor (beta chain) under discussion was sequenced for a study of blood T cells in healthy people across ages. Samples each yielded at least 6 micrograms of total RNA. Study-wide results and limits: The lack of PBMC sorting stopped any conclusive naive versus antigen-experienced comparison.

CDR3 length: 15 amino acids. Looked up from germline, CDR1 is SQVTM and CDR2 is ANQGSEA. Comments on this clonotype: Its cognate antigen is unknown. Germline and junction disagree at one end, which may indicate a read error.

Next came a second PCR, run for about 6 to 12 cycles, which used a sample-barcoded 5' primer along with a J-beta primer mix. Tags on each cDNA molecule came from a template-switch adaptor with 12 random nucleotides. MiXCR was run by TCRdb on the 5' RACE reads, yielding one entry per CDR3 protein. This table holds about 1.6 million distinct CDR3 sequences, about 31% found once. V and J are TRBV29-1 and TRBJ2-7; no definite D call. The material sequenced was blood. This clonotype was sampled from a woman in her twenties or thirties in good health. The CDR3 reads CSAQAFRTATYEQYF. As DNA, the CDR3 is TGCAGCGCCCAGGCCTTCAGGACGGCTACCTACGAGCAGTACTTT.